Below, 6 T cell receptor beta chains from the same sample are listed, as sequenced in a study of shared clonotypes between healthy human individuals. The table came from immunoSEQ multiplex PCR; TCRdb's copy has only in-frame clones and leaves some out. The sample lists 520,000 or so clones, more than 65% occurring once. What was sequenced was PBMCs. The receptors were sampled from a woman aged 40-49 years in good health. Some clones in this sample may be carry-over from other donors' samples.

J is TRBJ2-7 and V is TRBV27; the D gene is possibly TRBD2 (5 bases). Trimming cost V 5 bases and J 0 bases, with 14 bases left between them. This CDR3 spans 15 amino acids. Germline V gene sequence: CDR1 MNHEY, CDR2 SMNVEV (reference sequence). This CDR3 is CASSLRATSSYEQYF. CDR3 DNA sequence: TGTGCCAGCAGTCTGCGAGCCACTAGCTCCTACGAGCAGTACTTC.

The chain joins TRBV4-1 to TRBJ2-1, with 13 bases matching TRBD2. The CDR3 runs to 15 residues. CDR1 and CDR2 from the germline V gene are MGHRA and YSYEKL. V gave up 2 bases and J gave up 8 bases; unmatched junction bases: 3. The CDR3 here is CASSQRLAGGHEQFF. DNA for the CDR3: TGCGCCAGCAGCCAAAGACTAGCGGGAGGCCATGAGCAGTTCTTC.

The genes are TRBV10-3 and TRBJ1-5, with 7 bases identical to TRBD1. Germline lookup yields CDR1 ENHRY and CDR2 SYGVKD. This CDR3 has 15 amino acids. V lost 10 bases to trimming and J lost 2 bases; unmatched junction nucleotides: 11. The CDR3 loop reads CASSLGQVGNQPQHF. The CDR3 DNA follows: TGTGCCAGCAGCCTAGGACAGGTCGGCAATCAGCCCCAGCATTTT.

This chain joins TRBV18 and TRBJ2-1, with 10 bases that match TRBD2. The V gene end was trimmed by 8 bases and the J gene end by 6 bases; junction bases not matched to a gene: 10. CDR1 and CDR2 from the germline V gene are KGHSH and LQKENI. The CDR3 length is 15 residues. In DNA, the CDR3 is TGTGCCAGCCAGTACCGCCAGCGGGAGGGCAATGAGCAGTTCTTC. It specifies CASQYRQREGNEQFF.

V and J are TRBV28 and TRBJ2-2; no clear D. CDR1 and CDR2 from the germline V gene are MDHEN and SYDVKM. The CDR3 has 13 amino acids. V lost 6 bases to trimming and J lost 0 bases, with 5 bases between them. The CDR3 coding sequence is TGTGCCAGCAGGGACGCGAACACCGGGGAGCTGTTTTTT. Protein sequence: CASRDANTGELFF.

V usage is TRBV2 and J usage is TRBJ1-2, with a tentative D call TRBD1 (5 bases). The CDR3 sequence is 16 residues long. CDR1 and CDR2 from the germline V gene are SNHLY and FYNNEI. V was shortened by 4 bases and J by 1 base, with 16 bases between the two germline ends. Here the CDR3 reads CASSAIGDGFNYGYTF. Here the CDR3 DNA reads TGTGCCAGCAGTGCCATAGGGGACGGCTTTAACTATGGCTACACCTTC.